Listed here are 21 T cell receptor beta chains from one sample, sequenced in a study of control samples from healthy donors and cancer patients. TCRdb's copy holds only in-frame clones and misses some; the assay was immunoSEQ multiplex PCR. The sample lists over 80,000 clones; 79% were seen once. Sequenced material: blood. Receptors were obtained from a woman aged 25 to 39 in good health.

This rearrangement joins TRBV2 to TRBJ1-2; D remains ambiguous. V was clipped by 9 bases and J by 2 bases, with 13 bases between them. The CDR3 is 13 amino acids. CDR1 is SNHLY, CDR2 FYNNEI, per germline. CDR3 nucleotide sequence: TGTGCCAGGGCCGGGAGTACCAACTATGGCTACACCTTC. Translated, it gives CARAGSTNYGYTF.

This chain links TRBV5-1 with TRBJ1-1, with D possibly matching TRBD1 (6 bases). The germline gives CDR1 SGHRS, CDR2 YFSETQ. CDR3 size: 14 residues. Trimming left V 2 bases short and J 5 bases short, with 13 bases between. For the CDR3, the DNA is TGCGCCAGCAGCTTAGAAACAGGGTGGACTGAAGCTTTCTTT. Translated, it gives CASSLETGWTEAFF.

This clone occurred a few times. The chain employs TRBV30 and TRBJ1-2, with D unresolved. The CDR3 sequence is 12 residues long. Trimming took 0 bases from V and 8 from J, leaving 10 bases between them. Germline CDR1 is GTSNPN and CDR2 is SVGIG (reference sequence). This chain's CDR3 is CAWSVGFPGYTF. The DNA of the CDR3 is TGTGCCTGGAGTGTCGGGTTTCCCGGCTACACCTTC.

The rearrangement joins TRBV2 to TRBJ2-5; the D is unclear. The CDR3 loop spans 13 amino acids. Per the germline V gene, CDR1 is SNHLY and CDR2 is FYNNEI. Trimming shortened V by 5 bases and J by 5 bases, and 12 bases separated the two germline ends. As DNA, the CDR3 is TGTGCCAGCAGTTGGAGCATCCGGGAGACCCAGTACTTC. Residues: CASSWSIRETQYF.

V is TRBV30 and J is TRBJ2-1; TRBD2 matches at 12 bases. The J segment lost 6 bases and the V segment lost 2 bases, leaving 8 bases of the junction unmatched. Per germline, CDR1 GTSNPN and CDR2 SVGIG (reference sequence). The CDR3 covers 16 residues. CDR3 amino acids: CAWSTGTSGPLNEQFF. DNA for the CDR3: TGTGCCTGGAGTACGGGGACTAGCGGGCCCCTCAATGAGCAGTTCTTC.

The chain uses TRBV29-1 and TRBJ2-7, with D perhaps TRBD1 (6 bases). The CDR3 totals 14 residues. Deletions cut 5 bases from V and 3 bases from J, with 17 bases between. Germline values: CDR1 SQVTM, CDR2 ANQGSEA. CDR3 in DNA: TGCAGCGTTACCGGGACAAGAGGCGACTACGAGCAGTACTTC. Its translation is CSVTGTRGDYEQYF.

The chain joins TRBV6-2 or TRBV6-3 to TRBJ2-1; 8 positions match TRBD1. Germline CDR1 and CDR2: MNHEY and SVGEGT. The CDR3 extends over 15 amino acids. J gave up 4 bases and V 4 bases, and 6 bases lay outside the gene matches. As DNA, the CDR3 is TGTGCCAGCAGTTCCAGGGGGCGACAGTACAATGAGCAGTTCTTC. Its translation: CASSSRGRQYNEQFF.

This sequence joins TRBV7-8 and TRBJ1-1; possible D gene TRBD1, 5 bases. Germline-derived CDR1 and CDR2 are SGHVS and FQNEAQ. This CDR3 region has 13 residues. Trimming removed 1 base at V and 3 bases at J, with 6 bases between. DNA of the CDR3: TGTGCCAGCAGCTTAGGAGGGGACACTGAAGCTTTCTTT. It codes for CASSLGGDTEAFF.

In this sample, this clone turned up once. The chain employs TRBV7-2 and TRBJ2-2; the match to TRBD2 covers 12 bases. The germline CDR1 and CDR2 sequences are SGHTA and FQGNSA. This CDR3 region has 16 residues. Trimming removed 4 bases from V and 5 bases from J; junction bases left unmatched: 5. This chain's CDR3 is CASSSLAGGWTGELFF. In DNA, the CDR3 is TGTGCCAGCAGCTCTCTAGCGGGGGGGTGGACCGGGGAGCTGTTTTTT. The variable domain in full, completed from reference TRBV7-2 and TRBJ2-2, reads GAGVSQSPSNKVTEKGKDVELRCDPISGHTALYWYRQSLGQGLEFLIYFQGNSAPDKSGLPSDRFSAERTGGSVSTLTIQRTQQEDSAVYLCASSSLAGGWTGELFFGEGSRLTVL.

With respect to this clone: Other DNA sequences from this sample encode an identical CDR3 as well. CDR3 protein: CASSQNTGAGNTIYF. CDR3 bases: TGCGCCAGCAGCCAAAACACAGGGGCTGGAAACACCATATATTTT. The V call is TRBV4-3, the J call TRBJ1-3, with TRBD1 matching 7 bases. CDR1 is LGHNA, CDR2 YSLEER, per germline. The J segment lost 2 bases and the V segment lost 2 bases, leaving 3 bases of the junction unmatched. CDR3 length equals 15 residues.

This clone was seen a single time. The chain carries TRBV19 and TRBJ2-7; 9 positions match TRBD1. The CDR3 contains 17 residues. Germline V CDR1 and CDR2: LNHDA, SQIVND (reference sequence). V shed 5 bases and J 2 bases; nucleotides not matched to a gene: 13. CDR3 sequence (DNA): TGTGCCAGTAGTCCCAAAGTCTCCGGGACAGGGACCTACGAGCAGTACTTC. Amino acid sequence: CASSPKVSGTGTYEQYF.

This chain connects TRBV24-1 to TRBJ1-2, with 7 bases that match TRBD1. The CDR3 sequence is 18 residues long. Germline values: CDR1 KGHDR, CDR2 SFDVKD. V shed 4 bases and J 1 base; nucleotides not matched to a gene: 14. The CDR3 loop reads CATSEDPGGQVSNYGYTF. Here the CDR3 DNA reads TGTGCCACCAGTGAGGATCCCGGTGGACAGGTCAGTAACTATGGCTACACCTTC.

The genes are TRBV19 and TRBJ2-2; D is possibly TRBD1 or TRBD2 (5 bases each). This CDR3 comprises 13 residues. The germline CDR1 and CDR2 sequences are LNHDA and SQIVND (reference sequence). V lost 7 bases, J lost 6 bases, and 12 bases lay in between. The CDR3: CASTIRGPGELFF. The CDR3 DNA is TGTGCCAGTACAATTAGGGGACCCGGGGAGCTGTTTTTT.

The CDR3 loop is CASSAWGGGNQPQHF. The CDR3 nucleotides read TGTGCCAGCAGTGCCTGGGGTGGGGGGAATCAGCCCCAGCATTTT. The V call is TRBV2, the J call TRBJ1-5, with D perhaps matching TRBD1 (5 bases). CDR1 and CDR2 from the germline V gene are SNHLY and FYNNEI. This CDR3 contains 15 residues. V was trimmed by 4 bases and J by 4 bases, leaving 14 bases between them.

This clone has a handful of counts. This chain's CDR3 is CASSLKRGLTSDTQYF. The CDR3 nucleotides read TGTGCCAGCAGCTTAAAAAGGGGCCTCACGTCAGATACGCAGTATTTT. The chain combines TRBV7-9 with TRBJ2-3, with D perhaps TRBD1 (5 bases). Germline V gene sequence: CDR1 SEHNR, CDR2 FQNEAQ (reference sequence). Trimming cost V 2 bases and J 4 bases, with 16 bases left between them. The CDR3 extends over 16 amino acids.

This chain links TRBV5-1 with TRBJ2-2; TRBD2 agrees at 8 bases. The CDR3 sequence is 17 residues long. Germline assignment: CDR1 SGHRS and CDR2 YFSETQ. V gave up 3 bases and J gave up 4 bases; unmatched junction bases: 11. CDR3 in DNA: TGCGCCAGCAGCTCCTTTCTGGCGGGGGGTCCCACCGGGGAGCTGTTTTTT. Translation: CASSSFLAGGPTGELFF.

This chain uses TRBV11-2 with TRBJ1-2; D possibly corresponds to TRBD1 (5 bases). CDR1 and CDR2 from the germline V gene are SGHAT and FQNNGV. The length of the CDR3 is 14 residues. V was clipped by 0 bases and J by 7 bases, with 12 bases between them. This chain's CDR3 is CASSLERGGSGYTF. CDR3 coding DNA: TGTGCCAGCAGCTTAGAACGGGGGGGTAGTGGCTACACCTTC.

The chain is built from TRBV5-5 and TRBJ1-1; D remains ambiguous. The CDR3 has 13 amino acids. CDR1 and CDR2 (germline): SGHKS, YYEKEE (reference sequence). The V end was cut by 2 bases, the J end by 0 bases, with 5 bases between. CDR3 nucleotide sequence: TGTGCCAGCAGCTTCCTTATGAACACTGAAGCTTTCTTT. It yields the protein CASSFLMNTEAFF. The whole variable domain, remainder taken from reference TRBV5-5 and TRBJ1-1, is DAGVTQSPTHLIKTRGQQVTLRCSPISGHKSVSWYQQVLGQGPQFIFQYYEKEERGRGNFPDRFSARQFPNYSSELNVNALLLGDSALYLCASSFLMNTEAFFGQGTRLTVV.

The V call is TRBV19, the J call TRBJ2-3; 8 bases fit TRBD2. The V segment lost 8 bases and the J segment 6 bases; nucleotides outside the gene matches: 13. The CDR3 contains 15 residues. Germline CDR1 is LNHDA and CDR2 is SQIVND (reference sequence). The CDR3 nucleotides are TGTGCCAGTGGGGGGACTAGTGGGTTAATGGATACGCAGTATTTT. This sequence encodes CASGGTSGLMDTQYF.

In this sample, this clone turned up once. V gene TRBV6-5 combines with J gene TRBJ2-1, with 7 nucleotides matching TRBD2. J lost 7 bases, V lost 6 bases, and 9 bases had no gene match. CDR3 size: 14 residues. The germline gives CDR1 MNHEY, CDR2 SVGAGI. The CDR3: CASSTNGGKNEQFF. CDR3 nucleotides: TGTGCCAGCAGCACTAACGGGGGGAAGAATGAGCAGTTCTTC.

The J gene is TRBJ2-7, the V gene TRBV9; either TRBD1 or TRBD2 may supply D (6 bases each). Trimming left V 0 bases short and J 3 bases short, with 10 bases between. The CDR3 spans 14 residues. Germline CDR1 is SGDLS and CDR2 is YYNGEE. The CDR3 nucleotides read TGTGCCAGCAGCGTAGCGGAGGGGGGCTACGAGCAGTACTTC. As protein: CASSVAEGGYEQYF.